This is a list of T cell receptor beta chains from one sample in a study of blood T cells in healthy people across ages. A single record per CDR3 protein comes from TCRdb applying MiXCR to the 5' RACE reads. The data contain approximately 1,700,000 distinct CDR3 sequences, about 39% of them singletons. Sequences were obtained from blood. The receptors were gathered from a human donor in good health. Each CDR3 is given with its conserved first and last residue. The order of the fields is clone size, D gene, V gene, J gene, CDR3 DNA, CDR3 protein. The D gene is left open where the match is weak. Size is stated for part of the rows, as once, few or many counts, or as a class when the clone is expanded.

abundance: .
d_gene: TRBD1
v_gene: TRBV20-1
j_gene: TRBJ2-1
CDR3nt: TGCAGTGCCCAACCGGGACAGAGAAGAACCTACAATGAGCAGTTCTTC
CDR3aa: CSAQPGQRRTYNEQFF

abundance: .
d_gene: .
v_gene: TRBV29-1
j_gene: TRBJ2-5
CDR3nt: TGCAGCGTTGGGCGACCGGACACCCAAGAGACCCAGTACTTC
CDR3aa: CSVGRPDTQETQYF

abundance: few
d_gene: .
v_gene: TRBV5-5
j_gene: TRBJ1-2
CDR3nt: TGTGCCAGCAGGAAATCAGGGGAGAACTATGGCTACACCTTC
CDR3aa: CASRKSGENYGYTF

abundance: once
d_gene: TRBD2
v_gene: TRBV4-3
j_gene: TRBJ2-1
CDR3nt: TGCGCCAGCGGCCATCCTCCCACTAGCGGGAACAACAATGAGCAGTTCTTC
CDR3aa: CASGHPPTSGNNNEQFF

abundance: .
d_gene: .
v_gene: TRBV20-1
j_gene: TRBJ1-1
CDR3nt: TGCAGTGCTAGAGAAGGGACCTTGAACACTGAAGCTTTCTTT
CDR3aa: CSAREGTLNTEAFF

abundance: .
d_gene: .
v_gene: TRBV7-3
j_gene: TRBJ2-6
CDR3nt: TGTGCCAGCGGTTCAGGAGGGCCTTCTGGGGCCAACGTCCTGACTTTC
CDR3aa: CASGSGGPSGANVLTF

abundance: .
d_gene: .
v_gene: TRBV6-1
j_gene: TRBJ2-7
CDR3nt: TGTGCCAGCAGGTCCTTAACGGTGACACAGTCCGCAACCTACGAGCAGTACTTC
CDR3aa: CASRSLTVTQSATYEQYF

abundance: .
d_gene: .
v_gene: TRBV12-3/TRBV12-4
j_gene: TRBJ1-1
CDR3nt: TGTGCCAGCAGTTACTGGGGGTCTGGTACTGAAGCTTTCTTT
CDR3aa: CASSYWGSGTEAFF

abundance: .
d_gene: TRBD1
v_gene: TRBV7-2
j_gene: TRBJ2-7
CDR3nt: TGTGCCGGCAGGCGAGGGACAGAGAGCTCCTACGAGCAGTACTTC
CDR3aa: CAGRRGTESSYEQYF

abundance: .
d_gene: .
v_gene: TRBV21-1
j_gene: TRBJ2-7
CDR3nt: TGTGCCAACAGAATCGACGAGCAGTACTTC
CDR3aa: CANRIDEQYF

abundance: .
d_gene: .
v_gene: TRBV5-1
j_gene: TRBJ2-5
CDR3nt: TGCGCCAGCAGCTTAGGAGGGGGAGGAACCCCAGAGACCCAGTACTTC
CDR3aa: CASSLGGGGTPETQYF

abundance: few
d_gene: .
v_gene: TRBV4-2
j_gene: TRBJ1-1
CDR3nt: TGTGCCAGCAGCCAAGAAGGTGTGGTTAAGTCTGAAGCTTTCTTT
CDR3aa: CASSQEGVVKSEAFF

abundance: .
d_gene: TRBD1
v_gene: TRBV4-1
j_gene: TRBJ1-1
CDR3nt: TGCGCCAGCAGCCTGTACTCGACAGGGGCTATTTTTGAAGCTTTCTTT
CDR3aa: CASSLYSTGAIFEAFF

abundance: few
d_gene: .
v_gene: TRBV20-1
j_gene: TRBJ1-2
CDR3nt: TGCAGTGCTAGAGATCCTACAGAAAACTATGGCTACACCTTC
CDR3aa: CSARDPTENYGYTF

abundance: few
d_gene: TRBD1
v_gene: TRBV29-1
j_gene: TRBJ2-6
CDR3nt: TGCAGCGTTGGGAACAGGGGGCGAGCAACTGGGGCCAACGTCCTGACTTTC
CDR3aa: CSVGNRGRATGANVLTF